In this sample, the clone carrying this T cell receptor (beta chain) turned up many times. These data come from a study of read filtering for tumor transcriptome and immune sequencing. Study background: TCR-mapped reads were about 3.5 to 10.27 million with IR-seq versus roughly 75 to 1,400 with RNA-seq.

V shed 7 bases and J shed 3 bases, with 13 bases lying between them. Germline CDR1 is MNHEY and CDR2 is SVGEGT. The CDR3 length is 14 residues. Molecular barcoded adaptors covering alpha/delta and beta/gamma chains were used on around 400 ng RNA. TCRdb reanalysed the reads using MiXCR and keeps one entry per CDR3 protein. The sample includes around 60,000 distinct CDR3 sequences, about 19% of them seen just once. The receptor was isolated from a donor at least 40 years old with multiple myeloma. Sequenced input: a population of CD138-negative cells sorted from bone marrow. The rearrangement uses TRBV6-2 or TRBV6-3 and TRBJ1-5, with D hard to call. The CDR3 spells CASKDGRNNQPQHF. DNA for the CDR3: TGTGCCAGCAAGGACGGGAGGAACAATCAGCCCCAGCATTTT.